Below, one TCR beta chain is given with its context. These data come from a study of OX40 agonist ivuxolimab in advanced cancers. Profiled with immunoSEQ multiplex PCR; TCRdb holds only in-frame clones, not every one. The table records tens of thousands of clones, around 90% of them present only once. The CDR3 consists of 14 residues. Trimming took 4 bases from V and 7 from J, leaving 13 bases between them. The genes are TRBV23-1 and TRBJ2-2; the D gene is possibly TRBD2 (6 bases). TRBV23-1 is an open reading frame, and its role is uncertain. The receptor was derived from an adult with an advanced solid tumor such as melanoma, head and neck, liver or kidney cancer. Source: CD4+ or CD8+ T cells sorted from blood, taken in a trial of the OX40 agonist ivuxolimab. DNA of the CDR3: TGCGCCAGCAGTCCCTCCGTCGGGGGCGGGGAGCTGTTTTTT. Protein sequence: CASSPSVGGGELFF.